One and the same sample provided the 8 T cell receptor beta chains below, sequenced in a study of blood T cell repertoires in COVID-19. TCRdb's table, derived via immunoSEQ multiplex PCR, lists solely in-frame clones and lacks some. The sample gives about 170,000 clones, about 85% of which show up once; approximately 7% is in the top ten. Sequences were obtained from peripheral blood. The receptor source for this set is a man aged 80 or over with COVID-19, enrolled during active disease.

CDR3: CASSPGWANNNEQFF. DNA for the CDR3: TGTGCCAGCAGCCCAGGCTGGGCAAACAACAATGAGCAGTTCTTC. The chain has TRBV7-2 and TRBJ2-1; D is unresolved. Germline CDR1 is SGHTA and CDR2 is FQGNSA. The CDR3 extends over 15 amino acids. Trimming cost V 5 bases and J 5 bases, with 16 bases left between them.

The CDR3 DNA reads TGTGCCAGCAGCGTAGAAGGGGGCTCTTCACCCCTCCACTTT. Translation gives CASSVEGGSSPLHF. The V gene is TRBV9, the J gene TRBJ1-6, with TRBD1 matching over 7 bases. CDR3 size: 14 residues. The ends lost 0 bases at V and 9 bases at J; junction bases unmatched: 3. From germline, CDR1 is SGDLS and CDR2 YYNGEE.

The chain couples TRBV27 to TRBJ2-7, with D possibly being TRBD1 (8 bases). CDR1 is MNHEY, CDR2 SMNVEV, per germline (reference sequence). Trimming removed 6 bases at V and 3 bases at J, with 18 bases between. The CDR3 spans 15 residues. The CDR3 loop is CASSPNRGGFYEQYF. For the CDR3, the DNA is TGTGCCAGCAGCCCTAACAGGGGGGGCTTCTACGAGCAGTACTTC.

This clone came up once. The V and J genes are TRBV12-5 and TRBJ1-1; 9 nucleotides line up with TRBD1. The CDR3 is 13 amino acids. V was pared by 6 bases and J by 8 bases, with 7 bases of the junction left unmatched. Germline values: CDR1 LGHNT, CDR2 FRNRAP. CDR3 residues: CASGGTGLSEAFF. Written as DNA, the CDR3 is TGTGCTAGTGGGGGGACAGGGTTGTCGGAAGCTTTCTTT.

The chain employs TRBV6-5 and TRBJ1-5; perhaps TRBD1 as D (6 bases). Germline CDR1 is MNHEY and CDR2 is SVGAGI. Trimming took 10 bases from V and 0 from J, leaving 16 bases between them. This CDR3 spans 15 amino acids. The CDR3 protein is CATSGGAHSNQPQHF. In DNA form, the CDR3 reads TGTGCCACCTCGGGGGGGGCCCATAGCAATCAGCCCCAGCATTTT.

This chain joins TRBV6-5 and TRBJ1-2, with D maybe TRBD1 (6 bases). The germline gives CDR1 MNHEY, CDR2 SVGAGI. The V gene lost 6 bases and the J gene lost 5 bases, with 13 bases spanning the gap. The CDR3 is made up of 13 amino acids. CDR3 in amino acids: CASSRTDSYGYTF. DNA for the CDR3: TGTGCCAGCAGCCGGACAGATTCTTATGGCTACACCTTC.

This sequence joins TRBV19 and TRBJ2-1; 7 bases agree with TRBD2. The CDR3 is 14 amino acids. CDR1 and CDR2 from the germline V gene are LNHDA and SQIVND (reference sequence). After removal of 3 bases from V and 8 bases from J, the junction contained 7 bases not matched to a gene. The CDR3 is CASSIGLVGDEQFF. CDR3 nucleotides: TGTGCCAGTAGTATCGGACTAGTAGGGGATGAGCAGTTCTTC.

This clone came up once. The chain carries TRBV5-4 and TRBJ1-1; 7 nucleotides match TRBD1. Germline assignment: CDR1 SGHNT and CDR2 YYREEE (reference sequence). The CDR3 is 13 residues long. V shed 4 bases, J shed 4 bases, and the junction held 4 bases outside the gene matches. The CDR3 region is CASSVNRGTEAFF. In DNA form, the CDR3 reads TGTGCCAGCAGCGTCAACAGGGGCACTGAAGCTTTCTTT.